The clone carrying this TCR beta chain was counted at least ten times. For repertoire sequencing, the TCR beta CDR3 regions were amplified from RNA transcripts. The library came from an HTBI-primed first-round RT-PCR and a second-round multiplex PCR. Via MiXCR, TCRdb re-called the multiplex PCR reads, giving one row per CDR3 protein. The sample consists of 170,000 or so distinct CDR3 sequences, 30% to 45% of them appearing once. This CDR3 has 14 amino acids. The V end was cut by 6 bases, the J end by 2 bases, with 13 bases between. The germline CDR1 and CDR2 sequences are MNHNS and SASEGT. The data are from a study of Graves' ophthalmopathy and Graves' hyperthyroidism.

The chain combines TRBV6-1 with TRBJ2-5; D may be TRBD1 (6 bases). Sequencing was carried out using peripheral blood. This receptor was obtained from a woman aged 40-49 years with Graves' ophthalmopathy. Here the CDR3 reads CASRETGKQETQYF. DNA for the CDR3: TGTGCCAGCAGGGAAACAGGGAAACAAGAGACCCAGTACTTC.